This T cell receptor beta chain comes out of a study of blood T cell repertoires in COVID-19. Study as a whole: COVID-19 samples, acute and convalescent, were from the United States, Italy and Spain. T cells, B-cell-depleted T cells, or PBMCs supplied cDNA or gDNA.

The CDR3 runs to 21 residues. Germline V CDR1 and CDR2: SGHVS, FNYEAQ. After removal of 2 bases from V and 3 bases from J, the junction contained 15 bases not matched to a gene. As originally analysed: Estimation of nucleated cell counts relied on the amplification of reference gene primers. Using immunoSEQ multiplex PCR, the repertoire was profiled, and TCRdb retains in-frame clones only, with some absent. That table supplies the V and J calls and clone size; D and trimming were determined from the DNA. The sample holds tens of thousands of clones; around 90% are singletons and the top ten take roughly 1.5%.

The sequenced material came from peripheral blood. V usage is TRBV7-6 and J usage is TRBJ2-1; 14 bases are shared with TRBD2. This receptor was taken from a man aged 50-59 years with acute or convalescent COVID-19. CDR3 region: CASSLLPGLAGALTNYNEQFF. CDR3 in DNA: TGTGCCAGCAGCTTACTACCGGGACTAGCGGGGGCCCTGACAAACTACAATGAGCAGTTCTTC.